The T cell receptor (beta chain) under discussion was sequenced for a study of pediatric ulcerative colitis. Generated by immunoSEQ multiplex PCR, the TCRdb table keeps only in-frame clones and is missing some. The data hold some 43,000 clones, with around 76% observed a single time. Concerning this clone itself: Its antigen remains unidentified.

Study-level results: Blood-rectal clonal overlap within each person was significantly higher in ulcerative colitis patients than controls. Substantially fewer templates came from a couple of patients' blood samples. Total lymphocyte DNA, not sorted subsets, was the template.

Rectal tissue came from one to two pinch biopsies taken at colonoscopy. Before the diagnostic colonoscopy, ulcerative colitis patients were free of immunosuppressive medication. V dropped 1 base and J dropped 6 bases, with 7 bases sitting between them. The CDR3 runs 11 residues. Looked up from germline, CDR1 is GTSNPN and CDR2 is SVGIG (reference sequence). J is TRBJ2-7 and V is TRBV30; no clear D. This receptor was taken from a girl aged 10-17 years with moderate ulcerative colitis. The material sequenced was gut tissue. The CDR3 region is CAWSEYPEQYF. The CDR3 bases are TGTGCCTGGAGTGAGTACCCCGAGCAGTACTTC.